One and the same sample provided the 11 T cell receptor beta chains below, sequenced in a study of shared clonotypes between healthy human individuals. Data came from immunoSEQ multiplex PCR; TCRdb stores just in-frame clones and leaves some out. The profile shows some 2,100,000 clones, approximately 94% of them singletons. The sequenced material came from naive CD4+ T cells sorted from blood. As for subset: CD45RA+ positively selected. These receptors were taken from a man between 18 and 35 years old in good health.

The rearrangement joins TRBV5-4 to TRBJ2-7; 10 nucleotides line up with TRBD1. Germline lookup yields CDR1 SGHNT and CDR2 YYREEE (reference sequence). The CDR3 runs 15 residues. The J segment lost 6 bases and the V segment lost 4 bases, leaving 10 bases of the junction unmatched. For the CDR3, the DNA is TGTGCCAGCAGCCCCGCGGGACAGGGGATTGGCGAGCAGTACTTC. Its protein product is CASSPAGQGIGEQYF.

The chain couples TRBV6-1 to TRBJ2-7; no clear D gene. This CDR3 spans 14 amino acids. V lost 10 bases and J 0 bases, leaving 16 bases between the germline ends. The germline CDR1 and CDR2 sequences are MNHNS and SASEGT. The CDR3, as DNA: TGTGCCACCCAGGTACACCTAAGCTCCTACGAGCAGTACTTC. Its translation is CATQVHLSSYEQYF.

The chain employs TRBV10-1 and TRBJ2-3; D might be TRBD1 (6 bases). Deletions cut 3 bases from V and 1 base from J, with 11 bases between. CDR1 WNHNN and CDR2 SYGVQD come from the germline V gene (reference sequence). The CDR3 has 15 amino acids. The CDR3 spells CASSEYRVGTDTQYF. The CDR3, as DNA: TGCGCCAGCAGTGAATACAGGGTTGGCACAGATACGCAGTATTTT.

The chain links TRBV2 to TRBJ2-5; D is ambiguous. The CDR3 is 13 residues long. Germline CDR1 reads SNHLY; CDR2 reads FYNNEI. Trimming cost V 7 bases and J 1 base, with 10 bases left between them. CDR3 coding DNA: TGTGCCAGCAACCCTTACAGCCAAGAGACCCAGTACTTC. Encoded protein: CASNPYSQETQYF.

The CDR3: CASRAGTGFSGNTIYF. CDR3 coding DNA: TGTGCCAGCAGAGCCGGGACAGGGTTCTCTGGAAACACCATATATTTT. The chain uses TRBV2 and TRBJ1-3, with TRBD1 matching over 9 bases. The V gene's germline CDR1 is SNHLY and CDR2 FYNNEI. The CDR3 is 16 amino acids. Germline trimming cut 6 bases from V and 0 bases from J; bases unmatched to any gene: 6.

V usage is TRBV15 and J usage is TRBJ1-1; 7 bases line up with TRBD1. CDR1 is LNHNV and CDR2 is YYDKDF in the germline V gene (reference sequence). V dropped 5 bases and J dropped 9; count of bases not matched to a gene: 12. The CDR3 runs to 14 residues. For the CDR3, the DNA is TGTGCCACCAGCCCGGGGACAGACTCATACCAAGCTTTCTTT. This codes for CATSPGTDSYQAFF.

The rearrangement uses TRBV28 and TRBJ2-7, with unresolved D. Germline-derived CDR1 and CDR2 are MDHEN and SYDVKM. The CDR3 runs to 14 residues. Trimming cost V 7 bases and J 3 bases, with 16 bases left between them. This CDR3 is CASIPQRRVYEQYF. DNA for the CDR3: TGTGCCAGCATCCCTCAAAGACGGGTCTACGAGCAGTACTTC.

The chain links TRBV18 to TRBJ2-1, with D maybe TRBD2 (6 bases). The V end lost 5 bases, the J end lost 9 bases, and 14 bases lay between the germline ends. The CDR3 runs to 13 residues. Per the germline V gene, CDR1 is KGHSH and CDR2 is LQKENI. The CDR3 region has the DNA TGTGCCAGCTCAGTGACTAGTTCGGGTGAGCAGTTCTTC. The encoded protein is CASSVTSSGEQFF.

V is TRBV7-8 and J is TRBJ2-2, with TRBD1 identical over 7 bases. V trimming: 1 base; J trimming: 3 bases; junction bases outside the gene matches: 8. Looked up from germline, CDR1 is SGHVS and CDR2 is FQNEAQ. This CDR3 contains 17 residues. DNA for the CDR3: TGTGCCAGCAGCTTAGAGACAGGGACAGCCCACACCGGGGAGCTGTTTTTT. Its protein product is CASSLETGTAHTGELFF.

V gene TRBV6-1 combines with J gene TRBJ2-1, with TRBD1 matching 8 bases. This CDR3 comprises 12 residues. Germline V gene data show CDR1 as MNHNS and CDR2 as SASEGT. J was trimmed by 11 bases and V by 3 bases; bases with no gene match: 3. CDR3 loop: CASSEDRAQQFF. Written as DNA, the CDR3 is TGTGCCAGCAGTGAGGACAGGGCTCAGCAGTTCTTC.

The V and J genes are TRBV25-1 and TRBJ1-2; D gene ambiguous. V lost 8 bases and J 0 bases, leaving 13 bases between the germline ends. CDR3 size: 14 residues. Looked up from germline, CDR1 is MGHDK and CDR2 is SYGVNS. CDR3: CASRASVANYGYTF. CDR3 DNA: TGTGCCAGCCGAGCCAGTGTGGCTAACTATGGCTACACCTTC.